Sequencing of this T cell receptor beta chain was carried out in a study of T cell responses to AZD1222 COVID-19 vaccine. Data came from immunoSEQ multiplex PCR; TCRdb stores just in-frame clones and leaves some out. The table lists roughly 140,000 clones, 90% of them singletons. Combined were second doses at about 4 or about 12 weeks. This clone was found a few times. Its antigen is as yet unknown. Study results and caveats: Baseline serostatus was positive in only a handful of AZD1222 recipients. Most donors were white British and more were female, and clonal diversity was possibly underestimated.

The CDR3 extends over 13 amino acids. CDR1 and CDR2 from the germline V gene are KGHSH and LQKENI. V was cut by 6 bases and J by 2 bases, with 11 bases left in between. V gene TRBV18 combines with J gene TRBJ2-7, with D unresolved. The sample here was peripheral blood, taken 28 days after the second AZD1222 dose. This receptor was taken from an adult who received the AZD1222 COVID-19 vaccine. In DNA, the CDR3 is TGTGCCAGCTCCCCGGGCGGCACCTACGAGCAGTACTTC. This encodes CASSPGGTYEQYF.